This entry is about one T cell receptor beta chain. At one end the junction does not follow the germline gene, possibly because of a read error. Germline loops: CDR1 SGHDN, CDR2 FVKESK. The CDR3 spans 13 residues. These data are taken from a study of CD8+CD57+ T cells in acquired aplastic anemia. The use of genomic DNA as template underpinned the TCR beta VDJ and CDR3 profiling. TCRdb re-called the reads with MiXCR, one entry per CDR3 protein. The sample has 270,000 or so distinct CDR3 sequences, around 82% seen once. Whoever was chosen for sequencing had shown CD8+CD57+ cell expansion by flow cytometry.

Material for sequencing was sorted CD4+, CD8+, or CD8+CD57+ T cells (not recorded which) from PBMCs. V and J are TRBV14 and TRBJ1-2; weak D call: TRBD1 (5 bases). This receptor was identified in a human donor with aplastic anemia. CDR3 amino acids: CASSQGRTGGSCF. The DNA for the CDR3 is TGCGCCAGCAGCCAAGGCCGTACAGGTGGGAGCTGTTTC.